The rows below give T cell receptor beta chains drawn from one sample of a study of T cells in Graves' hyperthyroidism and ophthalmopathy. Via MiXCR, TCRdb re-called the multiplex PCR reads, giving one row per CDR3 protein. The repertoire holds about 640,000 distinct CDR3 sequences, with around 21% as singletons. The sample taken for sequencing was blood. All receptors derive from a man aged 30 to 39 with Graves' ophthalmopathy. Each CDR3 is given with its conserved first and last residue. Fields, in order: V gene, clone size, D gene, J gene, CDR3 protein, CDR3 DNA. The D gene is left open where the match is weak. The listing skips clone size in some rows; elsewhere it reads once, few, many or a size class.

>TRBV12-3/TRBV12-4|many|NA|TRBJ1-1
CASSLRGAEAFF
TGTGCCAGCAGTTTAAGGGGCGCTGAAGCTTTCTTT
>TRBV20-1|NA|TRBD1|TRBJ1-2
CSARDLGQGTARGYTF
TGCAGTGCTAGAGATTTAGGACAGGGGACTGCCCGTGGCTACACCTTC
>TRBV5-1|NA|TRBD2|TRBJ2-7
CASSRAGGPREQYF
TGCGCCAGCAGCCGAGCGGGAGGGCCGAGGGAGCAGTACTTC
>TRBV29-1|NA|NA|TRBJ2-1
CSAILWTNNEQFF
TGCAGCGCCATCTTGTGGACCAACAATGAGCAGTTCTTC
>TRBV7-2|NA|NA|TRBJ2-7
CASSWGLGVYEQYF
TGTGCCAGCAGCTGGGGGCTAGGAGTCTACGAGCAGTACTTC
>TRBV20-1|NA|TRBD2|TRBJ2-2
CSARDRREGLFGELFF
TGCAGTGCTAGAGATCGGAGGGAGGGCCTTTTCGGGGAGCTGTTTTTT
>TRBV20-1|NA|NA|TRBJ2-2
CSAESETGGLFF
TGCAGTGCCGAAAGCGAGACCGGGGGGCTGTTTTTT
>TRBV7-2|few|TRBD2|TRBJ2-1
CASSLSGLAGAEQFF
TGTGCCAGCAGCTTATCCGGACTAGCGGGAGCTGAGCAGTTCTTC
>TRBV28|few|TRBD2|TRBJ2-5
CASSFGTSGGDEETQYF
TGTGCCAGCAGTTTCGGGACTAGCGGGGGCGATGAAGAGACCCAGTACTTC
>TRBV10-3|NA|TRBD1|TRBJ2-7
CATISTTGQNYEQYF
TGTGCCACCATTAGTACCACGGGACAGAATTACGAGCAGTACTTC
>TRBV10-3|many|TRBD1|TRBJ1-1
CAISRIQGGNTEAFF
TGTGCCATCAGTAGGATACAGGGGGGGAATACTGAAGCTTTCTTT
>TRBV27|NA|NA|TRBJ2-5
CASAKAWRETQYF
TGTGCCAGCGCCAAGGCTTGGAGGGAGACCCAGTACTTC
>TRBV20-1|many|TRBD1|TRBJ1-1
CSARDLQGAPWNTEAFF
TGCAGTGCTAGAGATCTACAGGGGGCGCCTTGGAACACTGAAGCTTTCTTT
>TRBV7-8|NA|TRBD1|TRBJ2-7
CASSLPGQVGEQYF
TGTGCCAGCAGCTTACCCGGACAGGTGGGCGAGCAGTACTTC
>TRBV2|many|NA|TRBJ2-5
CASSEAEVKETQYF
TGTGCCAGCAGTGAAGCGGAGGTTAAAGAGACCCAGTACTTC
>TRBV29-1|few|TRBD2|TRBJ2-1
CSVEDSGLAGAYNEQFF
TGCAGCGTTGAAGATTCGGGACTAGCGGGTGCCTACAATGAGCAGTTCTTC
>TRBV4-1|few|NA|TRBJ2-3
CASNNLEGWTDTQYF
TGCGCCAGCAACAATCTAGAAGGGTGGACAGATACGCAGTATTTT
>TRBV20-1|NA|TRBD2|TRBJ2-7
CSANGLTGGEQYF
TGCAGTGCTAACGGACTAACGGGAGGCGAGCAGTACTTC
>TRBV9|few|NA|TRBJ1-2
CASSVGTTANYGYTF
TGTGCCAGCAGCGTAGGCACGACAGCAAACTATGGCTACACCTTC
>TRBV27|many|NA|TRBJ2-7
CASSLDRGYEQYF
TGTGCCAGCAGTTTAGATCGGGGGTACGAGCAGTACTTC
>TRBV7-3|few|NA|TRBJ2-1
CASSFDAGGEQFF
TGTGCCAGCAGCTTCGACGCGGGCGGTGAGCAGTTCTTC
>TRBV28|few|NA|TRBJ2-2
CASSYFRGGTGELFF
TGTGCCAGCAGCTATTTTAGAGGTGGCACCGGGGAGCTGTTTTTT
>TRBV6-2/TRBV6-3|NA|NA|TRBJ2-7
CASIGPPYEQYF
TGTGCCAGCATCGGCCCACCCTACGAGCAGTACTTC
>TRBV7-9|few|NA|TRBJ2-5
CASSFGGPPADQYF
TGTGCCAGCAGCTTTGGGGGGCCACCGGCGGACCAGTACTTC
>TRBV28|NA|TRBD1|TRBJ1-6
CASTPDRGFNSPLHF
TGTGCCAGCACACCCGACAGGGGATTTAATTCACCCCTCCACTTT
>TRBV7-9|NA|TRBD1|TRBJ2-7
CASSLQDRGTYEQYF
TGTGCCAGCAGCTTACAGGACAGGGGAACCTACGAGCAGTACTTC
>TRBV6-1|many|TRBD2|TRBJ2-1
CASSPSAGGYNEQFF
TGTGCCAGCAGTCCATCGGCGGGAGGCTACAATGAGCAGTTCTTC
>TRBV4-1|NA|NA|TRBJ2-3
CASSQDLVEPDTQYF
TGCGCCAGCAGCCAAGACCTGGTGGAGCCCGATACGCAGTATTTT
>TRBV6-1|NA|TRBD2|TRBJ2-7
CASSEGLAGAGSYEQYF
TGTGCCAGCAGTGAAGGACTAGCGGGAGCGGGGTCCTACGAGCAGTACTTC
>TRBV28|few|NA|TRBJ1-3
CASSSPGEGNTIYF
TGTGCCAGCAGTTCCCCAGGGGAAGGAAACACCATATATTTT
>TRBV4-2|NA|NA|TRBJ2-7
CASSQEVLYEQYF
TGTGCCAGCAGCCAAGAGGTACTTTACGAGCAGTACTTC
>TRBV27|few|TRBD2|TRBJ2-7
CASSPNRLAGAYEQYF
TGTGCCAGCAGTCCCAACCGACTAGCGGGAGCCTACGAGCAGTACTTC
>TRBV20-1|few|NA|TRBJ2-3
CSAIQGFTDTQYF
TGCAGTGCTATCCAGGGTTTCACAGATACGCAGTATTTT
>TRBV5-1|NA|NA|TRBJ2-7
CASSLVSASYEQYF
TGCGCCAGCAGCTTGGTTTCAGCCTCCTACGAGCAGTACTTC
>TRBV11-2|many|NA|TRBJ2-1
CASSLVVGGEQFF
TGTGCCAGCAGCTTAGTCGTAGGAGGTGAGCAGTTCTTC
>TRBV28|many|NA|TRBJ2-7
CASSQGDYEQYF
TGTGCCAGCAGTCAGGGAGACTACGAGCAGTACTTC
>TRBV20-1|many|NA|TRBJ2-5
CSARGNQETQYF
TGCAGTGCTAGGGGAAACCAAGAGACCCAGTACTTC
>TRBV2|NA|NA|TRBJ1-1
CASSEIAKRAFF
TGTGCCAGCAGTGAAATTGCAAAGCGGGCTTTCTTT
>TRBV6-1|many|NA|TRBJ2-7
CASSERGAGLSYEQYF
TGTGCCAGCAGTGAAAGAGGGGCCGGCCTCTCCTACGAGCAGTACTTC
>TRBV28|NA|TRBD2|TRBJ2-1
CASTPGRGDNEQFF
TGTGCCAGCACCCCGGGGCGGGGGGACAATGAGCAGTTCTTC
>TRBV28|NA|TRBD2|TRBJ2-5
CASSSLVGGPKEETQYF
TGTGCCAGCAGTTCACTAGTGGGAGGGCCGAAGGAGGAGACCCAGTACTTC
>TRBV12-3/TRBV12-4|NA|NA|TRBJ2-1
CASSFSSANEQFF
TGTGCCAGCAGTTTCTCGAGTGCGAATGAGCAGTTCTTC
>TRBV5-1|NA|TRBD1|TRBJ1-5
CASSLGGTGDQPQHF
TGCGCCAGCAGCTTGGGTGGGACAGGCGATCAGCCCCAGCATTTT
>TRBV19|few|TRBD2|TRBJ2-1
CASSRWVAGGNEQFF
TGTGCCAGTAGCCGTTGGGTAGCGGGAGGGAATGAGCAGTTCTTC
>TRBV6-1|NA|TRBD1|TRBJ1-2
CASSGDGTGIVLYYGYTF
TGTGCCAGCAGTGGCGATGGGACAGGCATAGTCCTTTACTATGGCTACACCTTC
>TRBV4-1|few|NA|TRBJ2-7
CASSPLIGGGPYEQYF
TGCGCCAGCAGCCCCCTAATTGGGGGTGGGCCTTACGAGCAGTACTTC
>TRBV20-1|few|TRBD2|TRBJ2-1
CSAPSGRGDYNEQFF
TGCAGTGCTCCTAGCGGGAGGGGGGACTACAATGAGCAGTTCTTC
>TRBV11-2|many|TRBD2|TRBJ2-7
CASSYDGGTSSYEQYF
TGTGCCAGCAGCTATGATGGCGGGACTAGCTCCTACGAGCAGTACTTC
>TRBV28|few|NA|TRBJ1-6
CASSNLGGRNNSPLHF
TGTGCCAGCAGTAACTTGGGGGGGCGGAATAATTCACCCCTCCACTTT
>TRBV12-3/TRBV12-4|few|NA|TRBJ2-7
CASSGGLLDHEQYF
TGTGCCAGCAGTGGGGGACTTTTGGACCACGAGCAGTACTTC
>TRBV28|NA|NA|TRBJ1-4
CASHAGASNEKLFF
TGTGCCAGCCACGCCGGTGCGAGTAATGAAAAACTGTTTTTT
>TRBV10-3|few|TRBD2|TRBJ2-1
CAISVGTSDEQFF
TGTGCCATCAGTGTAGGGACTAGCGATGAGCAGTTCTTC
>TRBV11-2|few|TRBD2|TRBJ2-7
CASSLEAGRANEQYF
TGTGCCAGCAGCTTAGAGGCCGGGAGGGCCAACGAGCAGTACTTC